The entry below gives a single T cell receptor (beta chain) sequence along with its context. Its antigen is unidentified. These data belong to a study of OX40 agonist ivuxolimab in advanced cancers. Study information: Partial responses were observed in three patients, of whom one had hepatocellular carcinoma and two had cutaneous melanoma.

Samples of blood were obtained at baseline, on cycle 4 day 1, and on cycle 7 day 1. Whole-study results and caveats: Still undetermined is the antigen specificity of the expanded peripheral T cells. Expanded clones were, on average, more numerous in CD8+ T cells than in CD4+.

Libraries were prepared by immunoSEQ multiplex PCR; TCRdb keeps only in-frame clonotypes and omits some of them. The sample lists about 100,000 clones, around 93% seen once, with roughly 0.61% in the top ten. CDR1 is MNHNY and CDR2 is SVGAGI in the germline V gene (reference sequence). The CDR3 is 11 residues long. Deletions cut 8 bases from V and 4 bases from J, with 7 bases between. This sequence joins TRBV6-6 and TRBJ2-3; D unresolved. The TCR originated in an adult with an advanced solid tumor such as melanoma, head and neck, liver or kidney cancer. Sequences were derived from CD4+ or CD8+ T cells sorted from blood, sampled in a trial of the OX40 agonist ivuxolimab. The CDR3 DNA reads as TGTGCCAGCCGGGCCGCAGATACGCAGTATTTT. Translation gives CASRAADTQYF.